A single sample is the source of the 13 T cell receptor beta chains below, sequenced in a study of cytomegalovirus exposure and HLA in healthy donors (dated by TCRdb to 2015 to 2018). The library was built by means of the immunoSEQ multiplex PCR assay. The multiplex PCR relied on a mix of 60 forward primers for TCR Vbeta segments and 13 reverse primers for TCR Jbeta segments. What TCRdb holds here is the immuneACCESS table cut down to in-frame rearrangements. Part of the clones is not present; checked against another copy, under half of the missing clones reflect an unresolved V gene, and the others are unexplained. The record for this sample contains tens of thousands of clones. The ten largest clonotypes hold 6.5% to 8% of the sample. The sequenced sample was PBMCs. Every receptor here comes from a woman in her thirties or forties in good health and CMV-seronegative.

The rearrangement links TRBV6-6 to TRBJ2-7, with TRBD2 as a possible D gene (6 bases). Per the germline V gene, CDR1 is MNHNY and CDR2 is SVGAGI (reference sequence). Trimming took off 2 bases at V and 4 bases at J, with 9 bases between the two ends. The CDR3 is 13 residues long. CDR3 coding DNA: TGTGCCAGCAGTTACCCGGAGGGTTACGAGCAGTACTTC. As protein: CASSYPEGYEQYF.

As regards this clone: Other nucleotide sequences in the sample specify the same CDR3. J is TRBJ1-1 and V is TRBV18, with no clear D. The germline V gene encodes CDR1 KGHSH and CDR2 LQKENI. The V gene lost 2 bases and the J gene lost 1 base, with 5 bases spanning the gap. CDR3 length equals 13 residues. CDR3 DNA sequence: TGTGCCAGCTCACCAACAGAGAACACTGAAGCTTTCTTT. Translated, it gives CASSPTENTEAFF.

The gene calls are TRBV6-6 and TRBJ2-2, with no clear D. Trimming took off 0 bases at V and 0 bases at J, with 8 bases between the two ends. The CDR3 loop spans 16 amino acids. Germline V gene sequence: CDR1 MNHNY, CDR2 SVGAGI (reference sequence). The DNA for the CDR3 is TGTGCCAGCAGTTACTCGATTCTAGCGAACACCGGGGAGCTGTTTTTT. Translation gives CASSYSILANTGELFF.

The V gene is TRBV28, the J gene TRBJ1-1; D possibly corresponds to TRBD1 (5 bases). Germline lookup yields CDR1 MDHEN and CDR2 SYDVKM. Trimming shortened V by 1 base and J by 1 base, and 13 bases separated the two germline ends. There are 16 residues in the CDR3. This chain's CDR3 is CASSLFAGTSNTEAFF. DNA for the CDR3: TGTGCCAGCAGTTTATTCGCCGGGACTTCGAACACTGAAGCTTTCTTT.

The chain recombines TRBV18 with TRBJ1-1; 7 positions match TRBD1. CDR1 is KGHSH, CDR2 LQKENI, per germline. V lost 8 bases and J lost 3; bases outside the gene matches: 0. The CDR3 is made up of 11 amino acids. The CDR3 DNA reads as TGTGCCAGCCAGGGGGACACTGAAGCTTTCTTT. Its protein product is CASQGDTEAFF. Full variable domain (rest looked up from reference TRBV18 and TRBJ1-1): NAGVMQNPRHLVRRRGQEARLRCSPMKGHSHVYWYRQLPEEGLKFMVYLQKENIIDESGMPKERFSAEFPKEGPSILRIQQVVRGDSAAYFCASQGDTEAFFGQGTRLTVV.

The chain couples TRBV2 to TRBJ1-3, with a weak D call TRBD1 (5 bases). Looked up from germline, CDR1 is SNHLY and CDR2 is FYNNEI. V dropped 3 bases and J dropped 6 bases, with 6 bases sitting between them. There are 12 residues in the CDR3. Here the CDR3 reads CASSETVNTIYF. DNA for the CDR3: TGTGCCAGCAGTGAGACAGTAAACACCATATATTTT.

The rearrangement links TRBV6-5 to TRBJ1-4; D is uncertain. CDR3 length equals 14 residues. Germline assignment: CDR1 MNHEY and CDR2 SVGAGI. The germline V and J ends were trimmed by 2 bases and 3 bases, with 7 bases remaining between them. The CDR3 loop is CASSYDTANEKLFF. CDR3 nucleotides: TGTGCCAGCAGTTACGACACAGCTAATGAAAAACTGTTTTTT.

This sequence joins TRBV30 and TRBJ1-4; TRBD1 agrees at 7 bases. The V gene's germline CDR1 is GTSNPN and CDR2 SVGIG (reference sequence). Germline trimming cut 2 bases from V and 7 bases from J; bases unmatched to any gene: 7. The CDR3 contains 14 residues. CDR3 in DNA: TGTGCCTGGAGTAAGACAGGGCTCCTTGAAAAACTGTTTTTT. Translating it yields CAWSKTGLLEKLFF.

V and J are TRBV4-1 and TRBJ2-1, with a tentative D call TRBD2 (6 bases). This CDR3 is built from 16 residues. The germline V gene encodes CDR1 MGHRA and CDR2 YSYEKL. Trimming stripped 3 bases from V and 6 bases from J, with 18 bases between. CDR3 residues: CASSHPSGPSFNEQFF. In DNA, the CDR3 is TGCGCCAGCAGCCACCCGAGCGGGCCATCGTTCAATGAGCAGTTCTTC.

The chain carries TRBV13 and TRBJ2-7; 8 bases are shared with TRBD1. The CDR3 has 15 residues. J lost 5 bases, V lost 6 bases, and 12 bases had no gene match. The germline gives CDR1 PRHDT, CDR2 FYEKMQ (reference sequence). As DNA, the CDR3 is TGTGCCAGCAGACGGACCGGGACAGGTTTCCACGAGCAGTACTTC. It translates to CASRRTGTGFHEQYF. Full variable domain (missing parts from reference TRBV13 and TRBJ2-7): AAGVIQSPRHLIKEKRETATLKCYPIPRHDTVYWYQQGPGQDPQFLISFYEKMQSDKGSIPDRFSAQQFSDYHSELNMSSLELGDSALYFCASRRTGTGFHEQYFGPGTRLTVT.

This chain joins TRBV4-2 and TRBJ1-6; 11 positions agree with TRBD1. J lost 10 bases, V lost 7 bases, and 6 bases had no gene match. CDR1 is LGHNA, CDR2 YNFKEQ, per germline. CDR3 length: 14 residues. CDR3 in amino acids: CASTHGTGGSPLHF. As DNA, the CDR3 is TGTGCCAGCACCCATGGGACAGGGGGGTCACCCCTCCACTTT.

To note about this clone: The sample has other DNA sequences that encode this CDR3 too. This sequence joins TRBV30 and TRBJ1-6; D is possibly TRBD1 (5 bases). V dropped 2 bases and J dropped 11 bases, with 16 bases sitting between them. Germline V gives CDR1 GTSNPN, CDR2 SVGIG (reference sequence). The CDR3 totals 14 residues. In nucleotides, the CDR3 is TGTGCCTGGAGTTCCCCGGGGGGGTTCACACCCCTCCACTTT. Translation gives CAWSSPGGFTPLHF.

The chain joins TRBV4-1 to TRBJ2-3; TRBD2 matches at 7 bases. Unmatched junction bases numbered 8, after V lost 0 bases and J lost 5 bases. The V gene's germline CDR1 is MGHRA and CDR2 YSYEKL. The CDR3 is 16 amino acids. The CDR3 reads CASSQDPSGAGDTQYF. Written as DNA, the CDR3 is TGCGCCAGCAGCCAAGATCCCAGCGGGGCGGGAGATACGCAGTATTTT.